This T cell receptor beta chain was documented in a study of metastatic and nonmetastatic thyroid tumors. Study results and caveats: Malignant thyroid tumors reportedly had TCR beta diversity that was significantly higher than in benign nodules, in blood and tumor.

The CDR3 length is 16 residues. V lost 2 bases to trimming and J lost 2 bases, with 12 bases between them. Looked up from germline, CDR1 is KGHSH and CDR2 is LQKENI. This clone was counted ten times or more. Antigen unknown. Before thyroid surgery, none of the patients had received any treatment. Original processing notes: Built for papillary thyroid cancer, a distant-metastasis classifier drew on CDR3 differences across clinicopathological groups. TCRdb re-processed the PCR reads through MiXCR. The V and J calls here are based on TCRdb, not the publication. The table records about 28,000 clones, 15% to 20% of them present only once.

The sequence was collected from a female donor with papillary thyroid cancer or a benign thyroid nodule (not recorded which). Some clones in this sample may be carry-over from other donors' samples. Input material: blood. This sequence joins TRBV18 and TRBJ1-4, with a possible D match to TRBD1 (6 bases). The chain's CDR3 is CASSPGTRATNEKLFF. In nucleotides, the CDR3 is TGTGCCAGCTCACCAGGGACACGGGCGACTAATGAAAAACTGTTTTTT. Using reference TRBV18 and TRBJ1-4 for the parts outside the CDR3, the full variable domain is NAGVMQNPRHLVRRRGQEARLRCSPMKGHSHVYWYRQLPEEGLKFMVYLQKENIIDESGMPKERFSAEFPKEGPSILRIQQVVRGDSAAYFCASSPGTRATNEKLFFGSGTQLSVL.